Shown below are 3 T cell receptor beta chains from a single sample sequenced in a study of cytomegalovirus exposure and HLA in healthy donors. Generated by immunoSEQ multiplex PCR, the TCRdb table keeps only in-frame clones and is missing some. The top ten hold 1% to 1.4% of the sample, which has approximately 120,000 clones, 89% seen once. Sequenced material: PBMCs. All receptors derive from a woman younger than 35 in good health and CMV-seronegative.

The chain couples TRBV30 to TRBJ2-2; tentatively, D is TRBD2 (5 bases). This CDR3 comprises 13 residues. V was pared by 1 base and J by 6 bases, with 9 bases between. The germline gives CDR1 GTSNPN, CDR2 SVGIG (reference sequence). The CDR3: CAWSASGAGELFF. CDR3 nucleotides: TGTGCCTGGAGTGCCAGCGGCGCCGGGGAGCTGTTTTTT.

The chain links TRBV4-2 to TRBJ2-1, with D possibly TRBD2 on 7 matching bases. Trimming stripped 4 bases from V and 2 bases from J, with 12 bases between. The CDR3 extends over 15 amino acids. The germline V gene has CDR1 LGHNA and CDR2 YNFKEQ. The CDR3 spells CASSRPGGPYNEQFF. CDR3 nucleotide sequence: TGTGCCAGCAGCCGCCCGGGGGGCCCCTACAATGAGCAGTTCTTC.

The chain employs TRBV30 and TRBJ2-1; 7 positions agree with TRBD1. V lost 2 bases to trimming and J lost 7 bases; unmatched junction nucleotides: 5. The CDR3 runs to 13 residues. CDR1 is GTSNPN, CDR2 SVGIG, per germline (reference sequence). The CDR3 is CAWSYDRANEQFF. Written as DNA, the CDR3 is TGTGCCTGGAGTTACGACAGGGCAAATGAGCAGTTCTTC.